This is a list of T cell receptor beta chains from one sample in a study of T cells in Graves' hyperthyroidism and ophthalmopathy. TCRdb used MiXCR to reprocess the multiplex PCR reads, holding one entry per CDR3 protein. The profile shows under 550,000 distinct CDR3 sequences, 15% to 20% of them singletons. Sequenced sample: blood. These receptors were obtained from a man between 40 and 49 years old with Graves' ophthalmopathy. Each CDR3 is given with its conserved first and last residue. Fields, in order: clone size, D gene, J gene, V gene, CDR3 protein, CDR3 DNA. A D gene is named only where the DNA matches it firmly. Where a row states a size, it is once, few, many or the class of an expanded clone; other rows omit it.

few | . | TRBJ2-5 | TRBV2 | CASSEGFMGKETQYF | TGTGCCAGCAGTGAGGGCTTTATGGGCAAAGAGACCCAGTACTTC
. | . | TRBJ2-4 | TRBV6-1 | CASLKRGGRAKNIQYF | TGTGCCTCCCTGAAAAGGGGCGGAAGAGCCAAAAACATTCAGTACTTC
. | TRBD2 | TRBJ2-3 | TRBV18 | CASSPPTSGRPSTDTQYF | TGTGCCAGCTCACCACCGACTAGCGGGAGGCCCTCCACAGATACGCAGTATTTT
. | . | TRBJ1-2 | TRBV19 | CASSIPAGRPSGYTF | TGTGCCAGTAGTATTCCGGCAGGGCGCCCGTCGGGCTACACCTTC
. | TRBD2 | TRBJ2-1 | TRBV20-1 | CSARLSGRTYNEQFF | TGCAGTGCTCGTCTTAGCGGGAGGACCTACAATGAGCAGTTCTTC
. | TRBD1 | TRBJ1-5 | TRBV5-1 | CASSSGQGEGQPQHF | TGCGCCAGCAGCTCAGGACAGGGTGAGGGTCAGCCCCAGCATTTT
many | . | TRBJ2-1 | TRBV30 | CAWSERGDEQFF | TGTGCCTGGAGTGAGCGCGGGGATGAGCAGTTCTTC
many | TRBD1 | TRBJ2-1 | TRBV5-1 | CASSGDRTNEQFF | TGCGCCAGCAGTGGGGACAGGACCAATGAGCAGTTCTTC
many | . | TRBJ2-7 | TRBV28 | CASRPTFSSYEQYF | TGTGCCAGCAGACCCACCTTCAGCTCCTACGAGCAGTACTTC
many | TRBD2 | TRBJ2-4 | TRBV12-3/TRBV12-4 | CASSLTGLAGAGGKNIQYF | TGTGCCAGCAGCCTAACCGGACTAGCGGGAGCTGGAGGCAAAAACATTCAGTACTTC
many | . | TRBJ1-1 | TRBV2 | CASSAAGMNTEAFF | TGTGCCAGCAGTGCGGCAGGCATGAACACTGAAGCTTTCTTT
few | . | TRBJ2-1 | TRBV6-1 | CASSPQPYNEQFF | TGTGCCAGCAGTCCCCAACCATACAATGAGCAGTTCTTC
few | . | TRBJ1-1 | TRBV6-1 | CASREGIMNTEAFF | TGTGCCAGCAGGGAGGGTATCATGAACACTGAAGCTTTCTTT
. | . | TRBJ2-1 | TRBV7-3 | CASSSTGGEDNEQFF | TGTGCCAGCAGCTCCACGGGGGGCGAAGACAATGAGCAGTTCTTC
many | . | TRBJ2-1 | TRBV7-6 | CASSYLGSSGYNEQFF | TGTGCCAGCAGCTACCTCGGGAGCTCGGGTTACAATGAGCAGTTCTTC
few | TRBD1 | TRBJ2-1 | TRBV12-5 | CASGLVRQTGGKSYNEQFF | TGTGCTAGTGGTTTGGTAAGACAGACAGGGGGCAAATCCTACAATGAGCAGTTCTTC
. | TRBD1 | TRBJ1-2 | TRBV3-1 | CASSQVGTGSGYTF | TGTGCCAGCAGCCAAGTGGGGACAGGGAGTGGCTACACCTTC
. | TRBD2 | TRBJ2-7 | TRBV10-3 | CAISESTAGGDYEQYF | TGTGCCATCAGTGAGTCGACAGCGGGAGGTGACTACGAGCAGTACTTC
many | TRBD1 | TRBJ1-2 | TRBV2 | CASSRPDRGGYTF | TGTGCCAGCAGTCGTCCTGACAGGGGCGGCTACACCTTC
many | . | TRBJ1-1 | TRBV13 | CASSLWGENTEAFF | TGTGCCAGCAGCTTGTGGGGAGAGAACACTGAAGCTTTCTTT
many | . | TRBJ2-1 | TRBV11-2 | CASSFSLADYNEQFF | TGTGCCAGCAGCTTTTCGCTAGCTGACTACAATGAGCAGTTCTTC
few | . | TRBJ1-2 | TRBV5-4 | CASTDLTGNYGYTF | TGTGCCAGCACCGACTTGACGGGGAACTATGGCTACACCTTC
. | . | TRBJ1-2 | TRBV20-1 | CSAYGGNYGYTF | TGCAGTGCTTACGGGGGCAACTATGGCTACACCTTC
. | . | TRBJ1-6 | TRBV20-1 | CSAPGGVHYNSPLHF | TGCAGTGCACCCGGGGGGGTCCACTATAATTCACCCCTCCACTTT
few | . | TRBJ2-1 | TRBV7-2 | CASSLGASPVPYNEQFF | TGTGCCAGCAGCTTAGGGGCTAGCCCAGTACCCTACAATGAGCAGTTCTTC
. | TRBD2 | TRBJ2-2 | TRBV20-1 | CSARGASGISGELFF | TGCAGTGCTAGGGGGGCTAGCGGGATCTCCGGGGAGCTGTTTTTT
few | . | TRBJ1-1 | TRBV7-2 | CASSLIGPEAFF | TGTGCCAGCAGCTTAATAGGTCCTGAAGCTTTCTTT
many | . | TRBJ1-1 | TRBV27 | CASSPLLEGGTEAFF | TGTGCCAGCAGTCCCCTTTTAGAAGGGGGCACTGAAGCTTTCTTT
few | TRBD1 | TRBJ2-3 | TRBV12-3/TRBV12-4 | CASSFPDRGLSTDTQYF | TGTGCCAGCAGTTTCCCGGACAGGGGGCTGAGCACAGATACGCAGTATTTT
. | TRBD1 | TRBJ2-5 | TRBV4-1 | CASSHPGQGIQETQYF | TGCGCCAGCAGCCATCCGGGACAGGGGATTCAAGAGACCCAGTACTTC
many | TRBD1 | TRBJ1-1 | TRBV11-2 | CASSQGQGVTEAFF | TGTGCCAGCAGCCAAGGACAGGGTGTTACTGAAGCTTTCTTT
many | . | TRBJ2-1 | TRBV11-2 | CASSLTYRSVPHNEQFF | TGTGCCAGCAGCTTAACGTACAGGTCCGTACCCCACAATGAGCAGTTCTTC
. | . | TRBJ1-1 | TRBV6-6 | CASSYLPGGTSLNTEAFF | TGTGCCAGCAGTTACTTACCCGGCGGGACCTCACTCAACACTGAAGCTTTCTTT
many | . | TRBJ1-1 | TRBV28 | CASSWGYRGMNTEAFF | TGTGCCAGCAGTTGGGGTTATAGAGGGATGAACACTGAAGCTTTCTTT
many | . | TRBJ1-2 | TRBV18 | CASSSRDGYTF | TGTGCCAGCTCATCACGGGATGGCTACACCTTC
many | . | TRBJ2-1 | TRBV28 | CASSQNGGVSYNEQFF | TGTGCCAGCAGCCAAAACGGCGGGGTCTCCTACAATGAGCAGTTCTTC
. | . | TRBJ2-3 | TRBV10-2 | CASSEPAAGTQYF | TGCGCCAGCAGTGAGCCGGCGGCGGGTACGCAGTATTTT
many | . | TRBJ2-5 | TRBV7-9 | CASSLYLETQYF | TGTGCCAGCAGCTTGTACTTGGAGACCCAGTACTTC
. | . | TRBJ2-7 | TRBV7-9 | CASSFDNPIQQYF | TGTGCCAGCAGCTTTGATAATCCAATACAGCAGTACTTC
many | . | TRBJ2-5 | TRBV28 | CASRTLRLARGDQETQYF | TGTGCCAGCAGAACCCTTCGATTAGCCAGGGGTGATCAAGAGACCCAGTACTTC
. | TRBD1 | TRBJ2-3 | TRBV20-1 | CSAEATDRGSDTQYF | TGCAGTGCGGAAGCCACGGACAGGGGTTCAGATACGCAGTATTTT
few | . | TRBJ2-1 | TRBV5-1 | CASSATTDNEQFF | TGCGCCAGCAGCGCGACTACAGACAATGAGCAGTTCTTC
few | . | TRBJ2-2 | TRBV7-8 | CASSLARGWNGELFF | TGTGCCAGCAGCTTAGCTCGGGGGTGGAACGGGGAGCTGTTTTTT
few | TRBD2 | TRBJ2-7 | TRBV27 | CASTGLATYEQYF | TGTGCCAGCACCGGACTAGCTACCTACGAGCAGTACTTC
. | TRBD1 | TRBJ1-2 | TRBV5-1 | CASSSDFQGTAGYTF | TGCGCCAGCAGCTCGGATTTCCAGGGGACAGCTGGCTACACCTTC
. | . | TRBJ2-1 | TRBV20-1 | CSEEGLYNEQFF | TGCAGTGAGGAGGGGCTCTACAATGAGCAGTTCTTC
. | . | TRBJ2-7 | TRBV20-1 | CSADRGGSPHEQYF | TGCAGTGCCGATCGGGGAGGTAGCCCCCACGAGCAGTACTTC
few | TRBD1 | TRBJ2-7 | TRBV20-1 | CSADRGHEQYF | TGCAGCGCCGACAGGGGCCACGAGCAGTACTTC
many | . | TRBJ2-5 | TRBV20-1 | CSASPGGPRETQYF | TGCAGTGCTAGCCCCGGGGGGCCCCGGGAGACCCAGTACTTC
. | TRBD2 | TRBJ2-3 | TRBV19 | CASSTGGGTDTQYF | TGTGCCAGTAGTACGGGAGGAGGCACAGATACGCAGTATTTT
. | . | TRBJ2-7 | TRBV5-1 | CASRRLGGEGSYEQYF | TGCGCCAGCAGGCGCTTGGGGGGCGAAGGATCGTACGAGCAGTACTTC
. | . | TRBJ2-1 | TRBV3-1 | CASSQRDVNEQFF | TGTGCCAGCAGCCAACGGGACGTCAATGAGCAGTTCTTC
many | TRBD1 | TRBJ2-1 | TRBV28 | CASSLHQQGALNEQFF | TGTGCCAGCAGTTTACACCAACAGGGGGCCCTCAATGAGCAGTTCTTC
many | . | TRBJ1-1 | TRBV20-1 | CSARGRRMNTEAFF | TGCAGTGCTAGAGGGCGGCGGATGAACACTGAAGCTTTCTTT
few | . | TRBJ2-3 | TRBV11-3 | CASSPQGGAAFSDTQYF | TGTGCCAGCAGCCCGCAAGGGGGGGCCGCGTTTTCAGATACGCAGTATTTT
. | . | TRBJ2-1 | TRBV29-1 | CSVEDNEQFF | TGCAGCGTTGAAGACAATGAGCAGTTCTTC
few | TRBD2 | TRBJ2-1 | TRBV5-1 | CASSFGASGGFSYNEQFF | TGCGCCAGCAGCTTCGGGGCTAGCGGGGGGTTCTCCTACAATGAGCAGTTCTTC
many | TRBD2 | TRBJ2-1 | TRBV5-1 | CASSLLTSGTNNEQFF | TGCGCCAGCAGCCTCCTGACTAGCGGGACAAACAATGAGCAGTTCTTC
many | TRBD2 | TRBJ2-5 | TRBV20-1 | CSAWTSGRAWETQYF | TGCAGTGCCTGGACTAGCGGGAGGGCCTGGGAGACCCAGTACTTC